This TCR beta chain was profiled in a study of OX40 agonist ivuxolimab in advanced cancers. Study information: Every patient in dose escalation had hepatocellular carcinoma, melanoma, renal cell or head and neck cancer. Partial responses occurred in Three dose-escalation patients, one with hepatocellular carcinoma and two with cutaneous melanoma.

TCRdb's table, derived via immunoSEQ multiplex PCR, lists solely in-frame clones and lacks some. The table has some 43,000 clones, about nine tenths seen once. The CDR3 totals 16 residues. V was shortened by 5 bases and J by 3 bases, with 16 bases between the two germline ends. CDR1 is SGHTA, CDR2 FQGTGA, per germline. The chain has TRBV7-3 and TRBJ2-2; a weak D match, TRBD1 (6 bases). Here the sequenced sample was CD4+ or CD8+ T cells sorted from blood, taken in a trial of the OX40 agonist ivuxolimab. This TCR came from an adult with an advanced solid tumor such as melanoma, head and neck, liver or kidney cancer. CDR3 sequence (DNA): TGTGCCAGCAGCGGAACAGGGTTGGGAGACACCGGGGAGCTGTTTTTT. Protein product: CASSGTGLGDTGELFF.